The rows below give T cell receptor beta chains drawn from one sample of a study of T cell responses to AZD1222 COVID-19 vaccine. The assay was immunoSEQ multiplex PCR, and TCRdb's table has in-frame clones only and misses some. Among around 84,000 clones, 70% to 90% were seen once, and the ten largest hold approximately 1.5%. This material consisted of peripheral blood, taken on day 0 of AZD1222 vaccination. The receptors stem from an adult in good health. Both conserved end residues are part of each CDR3. The D gene is left open where the match is weak.

D | V | CDR3
. | TRBV28 | CASSLIYTEAFF
. | TRBV13 | CASSSSASNEQFF
. | TRBV12-5 | CASGLYDSSTNEKLFF
. | TRBV19 | CASSTSGTYQETQYF
TRBD2 | TRBV5-5 | CASSLVGTSGPQETQYF
. | TRBV29-1 | CSVRSLSGNTIYF
. | TRBV27 | CASSLGQGREKLFF
. | TRBV24-1 | CATQDSSSYNEQFF
. | TRBV6-1 | CASSEYTRTSYYEQYF
TRBD1 | TRBV15 | CATSRAGQGAAGANVLTF
TRBD1 | TRBV23-1 | CASSHGTGYSDEQFF
. | TRBV6-2/TRBV6-3 | CASSNALDGYTF
. | TRBV18 | CASSPWPGSGNTIYF
. | TRBV6-5 | CASSPGGGRPYEQYF
TRBD2 | TRBV7-2 | CASSSRLAGGVGTQYF
TRBD1 | TRBV11-3 | CASSPSGTGGHEQFF
TRBD2 | TRBV5-1 | CASGGTSGRNEQFF
TRBD2 | TRBV7-3 | CASSLIAGGRNNEQFF
. | TRBV6-6 | CASRQTASSGNTIYF
. | TRBV19 | CASSMGRMNTEAFF
. | TRBV12-3/TRBV12-4 | CASSFRSTEAFF
. | TRBV2 | CASSGKGRTDYSNQPQHF
TRBD1 | TRBV4-2 | CASSPGTGADTQYF
. | TRBV19 | CASGGGAGETEAFF
. | TRBV19 | CASSMTRGYTF
. | TRBV2 | CASSEAVSANEQFF
TRBD1 | TRBV5-1 | CASSSGQGAVYGYTF
TRBD1 | TRBV9 | CASSVDFRDRAAKNHMNTEAFF
TRBD2 | TRBV19 | CASSRTGTSTYNEQFF
TRBD1 | TRBV29-1 | CSVGTGYYNSPLHF
. | TRBV13 | CASSLGRPRMEAFF
. | TRBV11-3 | CASRDTGELFF
. | TRBV4-1 | CASRLGATNEKLFF
. | TRBV6-6 | CASSYLLGTIYF
TRBD1 | TRBV10-3 | CAISESRTGGINQPQHF
. | TRBV30 | CAWSAHSNQPQHF
. | TRBV7-9 | CASSLRLAANTGELFF
. | TRBV30 | CAWSAGVNTEAFF
TRBD2 | TRBV20-1 | CSASGGVNQETQYF
TRBD2 | TRBV6-2/TRBV6-3 | CASSYLAGYNEQFF
. | TRBV20-1 | CSASDAGRGSKNIQYF